These 12 T cell receptor beta chains came from one sample sequenced in a study of blood T cell repertoires in COVID-19. Repertoires were generated with immunoSEQ multiplex PCR, while TCRdb's copy carries only in-frame clones and drops some. The sample gives under 300,000 clones, about 90% of which show up once; 10% to 15% is in the top ten. What was sequenced was peripheral blood. Receptor source: a woman aged 30 to 39 with COVID-19, enrolled during active disease.

The chain uses TRBV14 and TRBJ2-2, with D maybe TRBD2 (5 bases). CDR1 is SGHDN, CDR2 FVKESK, per germline. The CDR3 contains 18 residues. V lost 4 bases to trimming and J lost 0 bases, with 18 bases between them. The CDR3 here is CASSPPPYEGSNTGELFF. The DNA of the CDR3 is TGTGCCAGCAGCCCCCCCCCATATGAGGGATCGAACACCGGGGAGCTGTTTTTT.

The chain couples TRBV5-6 to TRBJ1-2, with D possibly TRBD1 on 6 matching bases. The CDR3 consists of 15 residues. The germline V and J ends were trimmed by 0 bases and 5 bases, with 14 bases remaining between them. In germline, CDR1 is SGHDT, CDR2 YYEEEE. The CDR3 spells CASSLAGVAGYGYTF. The CDR3 nucleotides read TGTGCCAGCAGCTTGGCAGGGGTGGCCGGGTATGGCTACACCTTC. Using reference TRBV5-6 and TRBJ1-2 for the parts outside the CDR3, the full variable domain is DAGVTQSPTHLIKTRGQQVTLRCSPKSGHDTVSWYQQALGQGPQFIFQYYEEEERQRGNFPDRFSGHQFPNYSSELNVNALLLGDSALYLCASSLAGVAGYGYTFGSGTRLTVV.

The chain links TRBV27 to TRBJ2-1, with D possibly being TRBD2 (6 bases). CDR3 length: 15 residues. V shed 3 bases and J shed 8 bases, with 17 bases lying between them. The germline gives CDR1 MNHEY, CDR2 SMNVEV (reference sequence). The CDR3 spells CASSFFGGAYDEQFF. The CDR3 region has the DNA TGTGCCAGCAGTTTCTTCGGCGGGGCTTATGATGAGCAGTTCTTC.

V gene TRBV7-9 combines with J gene TRBJ2-3; 7 bases are shared with TRBD2. The CDR3 is made up of 12 amino acids. Germline loops: CDR1 SEHNR, CDR2 FQNEAQ (reference sequence). Germline trimming cut 5 bases from V and 5 bases from J; bases unmatched to any gene: 1. CDR3 sequence reads: CASSPGGDTQYF. The CDR3, as DNA: TGTGCCAGCAGCCCGGGGGGAGATACGCAGTATTTT.

The V call is TRBV5-1, the J call TRBJ2-7; a weak D match, TRBD1 (5 bases). The V end lost 0 bases, the J end lost 4 bases, and 14 bases lay between the germline ends. Germline assignment: CDR1 SGHRS and CDR2 YFSETQ. CDR3 size: 15 residues. CDR3 sequence: CASSLGQGSFYEQYF. The CDR3 nucleotides are TGCGCCAGCAGCTTGGGGCAGGGAAGTTTTTACGAGCAGTACTTC. Variable domain in full (rest from reference TRBV5-1 and TRBJ2-7): KAGVTQTPRYLIKTRGQQVTLSCSPISGHRSVSWYQQTPGQGLQFLFEYFSETQRNKGNFPGRFSGRQFSNSRSEMNVSTLELGDSALYLCASSLGQGSFYEQYFGPGTRLTVT.

The chain couples TRBV7-9 to TRBJ1-1; TRBD1 matches at 7 bases. With V trimmed by 2 bases and J by 0 bases, 6 bases remained unmatched. The CDR3 totals 16 residues. Germline CDR1 is SEHNR and CDR2 is FQNEAQ (reference sequence). In DNA, the CDR3 is TGTGCCAGCAGCTTAAGGCTGACAGGGATGAACACTGAAGCTTTCTTT. This sequence encodes CASSLRLTGMNTEAFF.

This clone occurred once. This chain links TRBV3-1 (or the pseudogene TRBV3-2) with TRBJ1-2; D not certain. V gave up 4 bases and J gave up 6 bases, with 15 bases separating them. The germline V gene encodes CDR1 LGHDT and CDR2 YNNKEL (reference sequence). CDR3 length: 14 residues. This chain's CDR3 is CASSLSTGKHGYTF. The DNA of the CDR3 is TGTGCCAGCAGCCTCTCAACCGGGAAACATGGCTACACCTTC.

V and J are TRBV27 and TRBJ1-5; D possibly corresponds to TRBD1 (5 bases). This CDR3 comprises 14 residues. V lost 3 bases to trimming and J lost 5 bases, with 11 bases between them. Germline V gene data show CDR1 as MNHEY and CDR2 as SMNVEV (reference sequence). The DNA for the CDR3 is TGTGCCAGCAGTTTGACAGCGTTGTATCAGCCCCAGCATTTT. Translating it yields CASSLTALYQPQHF.

This rearrangement joins TRBV9 to TRBJ2-2, with 7 bases lining up with TRBD2. The CDR3 contains 19 residues. V was clipped by 0 bases and J by 5 bases; unmatched bases: 16. CDR1 and CDR2 from the germline V gene are SGDLS and YYNGEE. DNA for the CDR3: TGTGCCAGCAGCGTAGGGCCTACCGGACTAGTCCTACCTACCGGGGAGCTGTTTTTT. This gives the protein CASSVGPTGLVLPTGELFF.

The J gene is TRBJ1-2, the V gene TRBV6-5, with D maybe TRBD1 (6 bases). Germline CDR1 MNHEY, CDR2 SVGAGI. V shed 6 bases and J shed 7 bases, with 18 bases lying between them. This CDR3 comprises 14 residues. The DNA for the CDR3 is TGTGCCAGCAGAGCCTCGGGGGGCGGAGGTGGCTACACCTTC. Translated, it gives CASRASGGGGGYTF.

The chain joins TRBV3-1 (or the pseudogene TRBV3-2) to TRBJ2-3; tentative D call: TRBD2 (6 bases). This CDR3 has 15 residues. Germline CDR1 reads LGHDT; CDR2 reads YNNKEL (reference sequence). V was clipped by 3 bases and J by 1 base, with 11 bases between them. The CDR3 region has the DNA TGTGCCAGCAGCCACCTAGCGCCGCGCACAGATACGCAGTATTTT. Its protein product is CASSHLAPRTDTQYF.

The chain carries TRBV29-1 and TRBJ1-1; D call uncertain. CDR1 and CDR2 (germline): SQVTM, ANQGSEA. Trimming removed 7 bases from V and 2 bases from J, with 14 bases in between. This CDR3 is built from 13 residues. The DNA of the CDR3 is TGCAGCGCTAGACGGGAACTCAACACTGAAGCTTTCTTT. Protein sequence: CSARRELNTEAFF.